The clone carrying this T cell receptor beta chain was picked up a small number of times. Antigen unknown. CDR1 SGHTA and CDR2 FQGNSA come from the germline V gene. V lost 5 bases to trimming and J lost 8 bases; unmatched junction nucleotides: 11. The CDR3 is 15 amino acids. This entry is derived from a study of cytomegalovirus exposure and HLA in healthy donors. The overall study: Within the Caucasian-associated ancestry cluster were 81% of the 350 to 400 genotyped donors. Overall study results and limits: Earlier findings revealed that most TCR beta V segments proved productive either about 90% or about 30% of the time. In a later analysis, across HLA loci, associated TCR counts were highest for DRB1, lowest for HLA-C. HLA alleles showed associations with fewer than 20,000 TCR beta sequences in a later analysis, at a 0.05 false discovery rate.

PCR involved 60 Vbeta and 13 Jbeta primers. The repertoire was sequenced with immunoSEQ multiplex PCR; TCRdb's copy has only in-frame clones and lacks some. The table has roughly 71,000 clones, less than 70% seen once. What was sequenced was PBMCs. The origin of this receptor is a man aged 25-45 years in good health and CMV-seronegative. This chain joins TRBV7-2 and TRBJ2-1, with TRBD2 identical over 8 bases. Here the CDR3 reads CASSIGGAGNDEQFF. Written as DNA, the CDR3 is TGTGCCAGCAGCATCGGGGGGGCCGGAAATGATGAGCAGTTCTTC.